This TCR beta chain was observed in a study of shared clonotypes between healthy human individuals. Turning to the study itself: A donor's plate count was three for CD4 naive and three for CD4 memory; CD8 naive had two and CD8 memory one. General study findings and limits: Non-shared clonotypes had lower generation probabilities than clonotypes shared by all four sorted-subset donors.

CDR1 and CDR2 from the germline V gene are LNHDA and SQIVND (reference sequence). This CDR3 has 13 amino acids. Trimming removed 9 bases from V and 7 bases from J; junction bases left unmatched: 7. On this clone itself: The target antigen is unknown.

Using immunoSEQ multiplex PCR, the repertoire was profiled, and TCRdb retains in-frame clones only, with some absent. The sample yields 2.5 million or so clones, about 92% seen once. Study donors comprised healthy, HIV-negative adults devoid of recent acute infection or vaccination. Into CD45RA+ naive and CD45RA-negative memory subsets, the CD4+ cells were split. The source is a man aged 18 to 29 in good health. The sequenced material came from naive CD4+ T cells sorted from blood. Subset specified: CD45RA+ positively selected. The chain couples TRBV19 to TRBJ2-1; 9 positions agree with TRBD2. CDR3 DNA sequence: TGTGCCAGCGTTCTAGCGGGGACGAATGAGCAGTTCTTC. Amino acid sequence: CASVLAGTNEQFF.